This T cell receptor (beta chain) was identified in a study of neoadjuvant anti-PD-1 for oral cavity cancer. Study results and limitations: After neoadjuvant nivolumab, PBMC T cell clonality was significantly higher in non-responders than responders.

The CDR3 spans 14 residues. Germline V gene sequence: CDR1 LGHNA, CDR2 YNFKEQ. Trimming took off 1 base at V and 4 bases at J, with 8 bases between the two ends. Points on this clone: The antigen is not known.

The method was immunoSEQ multiplex PCR; TCRdb's version includes in-frame clones alone and lacks a portion of them. The table lists around 13,000 clones, about two thirds of them singletons. Patients had HPV-negative, locally advanced oral cavity squamous cell carcinoma. This TCR came from a person between 35 and 79 years old with oral cavity squamous cell carcinoma. Source: PBMCs, taken before nivolumab (anti-PD-1) treatment. The gene calls are TRBV4-2 and TRBJ1-3; D gene uncertain. CDR3 region: CASSQGQNGNTIYF. In DNA form, the CDR3 reads TGTGCCAGCAGCCAAGGACAAAACGGAAACACCATATATTTT.